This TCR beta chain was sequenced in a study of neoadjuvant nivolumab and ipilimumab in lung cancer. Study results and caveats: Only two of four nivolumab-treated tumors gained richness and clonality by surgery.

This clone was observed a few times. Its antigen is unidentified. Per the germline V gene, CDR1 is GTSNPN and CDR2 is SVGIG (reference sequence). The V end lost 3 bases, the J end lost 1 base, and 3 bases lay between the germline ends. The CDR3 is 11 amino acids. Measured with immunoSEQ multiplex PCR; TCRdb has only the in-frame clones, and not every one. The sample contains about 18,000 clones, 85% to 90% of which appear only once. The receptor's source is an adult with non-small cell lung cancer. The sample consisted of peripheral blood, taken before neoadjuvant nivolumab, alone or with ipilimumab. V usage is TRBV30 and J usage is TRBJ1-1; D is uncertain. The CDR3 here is CAWRANTEAFF. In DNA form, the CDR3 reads TGTGCCTGGAGGGCGAACACTGAAGCTTTCTTT.